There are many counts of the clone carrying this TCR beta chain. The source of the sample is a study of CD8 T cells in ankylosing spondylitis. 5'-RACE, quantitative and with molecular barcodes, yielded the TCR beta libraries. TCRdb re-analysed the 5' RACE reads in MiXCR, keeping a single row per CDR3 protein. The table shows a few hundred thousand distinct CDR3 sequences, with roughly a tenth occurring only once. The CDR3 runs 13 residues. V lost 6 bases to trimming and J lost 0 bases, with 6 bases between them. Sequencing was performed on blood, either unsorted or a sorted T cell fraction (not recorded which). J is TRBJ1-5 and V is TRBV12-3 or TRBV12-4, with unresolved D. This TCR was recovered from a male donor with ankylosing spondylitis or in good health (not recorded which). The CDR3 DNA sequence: TGTGCCAGCAGGGAGTATAGCAATCAGCCCCAGCATTTT. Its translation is CASREYSNQPQHF.